This TCR beta chain was sequenced for a study of regulatory T cells in long-lasting Graves disease. Study in general: Patients met the persistent Graves' disease definition after over 5 years of antithyroid drugs with positive TSH receptor antibodies.

Sequencing libraries for TCR beta were prepared with iRepertoire HTBI primers and Arm-PCR of CDR3 regions. In TCRdb, the multiplex PCR reads were re-called with MiXCR into one record per CDR3 protein. Of about 660,000 distinct CDR3 sequences in the sample, about 30% were seen once. Time point: persistent/refractory GD, antithyroid drugs over 5 years with positive TRAb. Extracted PBMC RNA gave rise to the TCR library. Regarding this clonotype: The antigen is undetermined.

The study, taken as a whole, reports: Persistent Graves' patients showed reduced TCR diversity versus newly diagnosed patients.

Specimen: peripheral blood mononuclear cells (PBMCs), collected when the disease was refractory, from a patient treated with antithyroid drugs. The receptor was isolated from a female donor with Graves disease.

CDR3 nucleotides: TGCAGTGCTACCGGGACAGGCCAGAGCTCCTACGAGCAGTACTTC. Translating gives CSATGTGQSSYEQYF. V usage is TRBV20-1 and J usage is TRBJ2-7; 8 nucleotides line up with TRBD1. V dropped 4 bases and J dropped 0; count of bases not matched to a gene: 8. The germline CDR1 and CDR2 sequences are DFQATT and SNEGSKA (reference sequence). This CDR3 is 15 amino acids long.